Below, 25 T cell receptor beta chains from the same sample are listed, as sequenced in a study of cytomegalovirus exposure and HLA in healthy donors. It was with 60 Vbeta and 13 Jbeta primers that the PCR ran. Here immunoSEQ multiplex PCR was the method, and the copy in TCRdb shows in-frame clones only, minus some. Among about 160,000 clones listed, about 80% were seen once. The sequenced sample was PBMCs. These receptors were collected from a man between 18 and 35 years old in good health and CMV-seropositive.

This clone is a singleton in its sample. The chain links TRBV15 to TRBJ2-3, with D perhaps TRBD2 (5 bases). Per the germline V gene, CDR1 is LNHNV and CDR2 is YYDKDF (reference sequence). V lost 4 bases, J lost 0 bases, and 8 bases lay in between. The CDR3 extends over 14 amino acids. In DNA form, the CDR3 reads TGTGCCACCAGCAAAGGACTGAGCACAGATACGCAGTATTTT. Protein sequence: CATSKGLSTDTQYF.

The chain combines TRBV18 with TRBJ1-1, with D possibly matching TRBD1 (6 bases). The germline V gene encodes CDR1 KGHSH and CDR2 LQKENI. The CDR3 loop spans 15 amino acids. Trimming cost V 6 bases and J 0 bases, with 14 bases left between them. The CDR3 DNA follows: TGTGCCAGCTCCCAAAACAGGGCTTTGAACACTGAAGCTTTCTTT. This encodes CASSQNRALNTEAFF.

CDR3 residues: CASSLGEGRTSPEQYF. The CDR3 bases are TGTGCCAGCAGCTTAGGAGAGGGTCGGACGAGCCCGGAGCAGTACTTC. V is TRBV11-3 and J is TRBJ2-5; a weak D match, TRBD2 (5 bases). Trimming left V 1 base short and J 11 bases short, with 23 bases between. CDR3 length equals 16 residues. The germline V gene has CDR1 SGHNT and CDR2 YENEEA.

This clone was seen more than once but under ten times. The V and J genes are TRBV7-9 and TRBJ2-7; 9 nucleotides line up with TRBD1. J was trimmed by 3 bases and V by 7 bases; bases with no gene match: 13. Germline loops: CDR1 SEHNR, CDR2 FQNEAQ (reference sequence). The CDR3 sequence is 16 residues long. CDR3 protein: CASIPITGTGIYEQYF. DNA for the CDR3: TGTGCCAGCATCCCTATAACCGGGACAGGGATCTACGAGCAGTACTTC.

This chain joins TRBV7-8 and TRBJ2-7, with a possible D match to TRBD1 (5 bases). This CDR3 is built from 15 residues. Germline CDR1 is SGHVS and CDR2 is FQNEAQ. The V end was cut by 5 bases, the J end by 2 bases, with 16 bases between. The CDR3 protein is CASSVLPGPTYEQYF. The DNA of the CDR3 is TGTGCCAGCAGCGTTCTCCCAGGGCCGACCTACGAGCAGTACTTC.

The genes are TRBV30 and TRBJ2-5, with D possibly matching TRBD1 (6 bases). CDR3 length equals 14 residues. V shed 3 bases and J shed 2 bases, with 13 bases lying between them. Germline V gene data show CDR1 as GTSNPN and CDR2 as SVGIG (reference sequence). In DNA, the CDR3 is TGTGCCTGGAGCCTGCAGGGGATTCAAGAGACCCAGTACTTC. Translating it yields CAWSLQGIQETQYF.

The gene calls are TRBV7-2 and TRBJ1-5; D unresolved. The CDR3 loop spans 12 amino acids. Germline values: CDR1 SGHTA, CDR2 FQGNSA. V lost 3 bases and J 4 bases, leaving 4 bases between the germline ends. The CDR3: CASSFNNQPQHF. The CDR3 DNA follows: TGTGCCAGCAGCTTCAATAATCAGCCCCAGCATTTT.

V is TRBV6-1 and J is TRBJ1-1, with D possibly being TRBD1 (6 bases). V was pared by 6 bases and J by 4 bases, with 18 bases between. Germline-derived CDR1 and CDR2 are MNHNS and SASEGT. The CDR3 has 15 residues. CDR3 nucleotide sequence: TGTGCCAGCAGCTACGTCGGTACAGGGTCCACTGAAGCTTTCTTT. Amino acids: CASSYVGTGSTEAFF.

There are a few counts of this clone. The chain employs TRBV5-4 and TRBJ2-3, with TRBD1 matching over 7 bases. CDR3 size: 16 residues. With 1 base clipped from V and 3 bases from J, the junction kept 8 bases outside the gene matches. Germline V gene data show CDR1 as SGHNT and CDR2 as YYREEE (reference sequence). DNA of the CDR3: TGTGCCAGCAGCTTGTTTGCAGGGGGTGTGACAGATACGCAGTATTTT. It translates to CASSLFAGGVTDTQYF. The full variable domain, completed using reference TRBV5-4 and TRBJ2-3, is ETGVTQSPTHLIKTRGQQVTLRCSSQSGHNTVSWYQQALGQGPQFIFQYYREEENGRGNFPPRFSGLQFPNYSSELNVNALELDDSALYLCASSLFAGGVTDTQYFGPGTRLTVL.

This clone was found a few times. The chain employs TRBV29-1 and TRBJ2-5; the D gene is possibly TRBD2 (5 bases). The V end was cut by 7 bases, the J end by 5 bases, with 11 bases between. Germline CDR1 is SQVTM and CDR2 is ANQGSEA. CDR3 length: 11 residues. Written as DNA, the CDR3 is TGCAGCGCGGGCCAGCGGGAGACCCAGTACTTC. The encoded protein is CSAGQRETQYF.

The chain recombines TRBV7-8 with TRBJ1-1; D ambiguous. This CDR3 is built from 15 residues. Between the trimmed V and J ends, which lost 0 bases and 4 bases, there was a span of 12 bases. CDR1 and CDR2 (germline): SGHVS, FQNEAQ. The CDR3 nucleotides read TGTGCCAGCAGCTTAGCGGCGGGGTTCAGCACTGAAGCTTTCTTT. Residues: CASSLAAGFSTEAFF.

V gene TRBV21-1 combines with J gene TRBJ2-1; TRBD1 was called by the table and not checked on the DNA. TRBV21-1 is a pseudogene segment. The CDR3 runs 18 residues. The DNA of the CDR3 is TGTGCCAGCAGCAAAGAGACGGACATCAAGAGCTCCTACAATGAGCAGTTCTTC. It yields the protein CASSKETDIKSSYNEQFF.

CDR3 in amino acids: CASSMDTNTEAFF. CDR3 nucleotide sequence: TGTGCCAGCAGCATGGACACAAACACTGAAGCTTTCTTT. V usage is TRBV5-4 and J usage is TRBJ1-1; D possibly corresponds to TRBD1 (5 bases). This CDR3 is built from 13 residues. The V end lost 4 bases, the J end lost 2 bases, and 9 bases lay between the germline ends. Germline V lookup: CDR1 SGHNT, CDR2 YYREEE (reference sequence).

The rearrangement uses TRBV5-1 and TRBJ1-5, with 8 bases lining up with TRBD1. V shed 7 bases and J 0 bases; nucleotides not matched to a gene: 6. This CDR3 contains 15 residues. Per the germline V gene, CDR1 is SGHRS and CDR2 is YFSETQ. CDR3 region: CASRLTGDSNQPQHF. The CDR3 coding sequence is TGCGCCAGCCGCCTGACAGGGGATAGCAATCAGCCCCAGCATTTT.

The V and J genes are TRBV15 and TRBJ2-5; 10 bases align to TRBD1. The CDR3 runs to 15 residues. V lost 5 bases, J lost 5 bases, and 8 bases stayed unmatched. Germline CDR1 LNHNV, CDR2 YYDKDF (reference sequence). DNA of the CDR3: TGTGCCACCAGCGGACGGACAGGGGGATCGGAGACCCAGTACTTC. Amino acid sequence: CATSGRTGGSETQYF.

This rearrangement joins TRBV19 to TRBJ1-1; D is uncertain. Germline loops: CDR1 LNHDA, CDR2 SQIVND (reference sequence). V was shortened by 5 bases and J by 4 bases, with 11 bases between the two germline ends. The CDR3 covers 13 residues. For the CDR3, the DNA is TGTGCCAGTAGTCTCGGGGTTGGCACTGAAGCTTTCTTT. This encodes CASSLGVGTEAFF.

This clone was picked up one time. The chain combines TRBV18 with TRBJ1-4; D call uncertain. V lost 3 bases, J lost 14 bases, and 25 bases lay in between. Germline-derived CDR1 and CDR2 are KGHSH and LQKENI. The CDR3 is 16 residues long. The CDR3 loop reads CASSPSGLGLGLYLFF. The CDR3 bases are TGTGCCAGCTCACCGAGTGGCCTGGGCCTCGGCCTATATCTGTTTTTT. Complete variable domain (other parts from reference TRBV18 and TRBJ1-4): NAGVMQNPRHLVRRRGQEARLRCSPMKGHSHVYWYRQLPEEGLKFMVYLQKENIIDESGMPKERFSAEFPKEGPSILRIQQVVRGDSAAYFCASSPSGLGLGLYLFFGSGTQLSVL.

A single count supports this clone. J is TRBJ1-1 and V is TRBV28, with 7 positions matching TRBD1. This CDR3 is built from 16 residues. The germline V gene has CDR1 MDHEN and CDR2 SYDVKM. Trimming at V came to 5 bases and at J to 7 bases, leaving 16 bases not matched to a gene. The chain's CDR3 is CASSLKAGTEFLEAFF. Written as DNA, the CDR3 is TGTGCCAGCAGTCTAAAGGCCGGGACAGAGTTTCTTGAAGCTTTCTTT.

The chain couples TRBV5-4 to TRBJ1-6, with unresolved D. This CDR3 is 15 amino acids long. The V end was cut by 1 base, the J end by 4 bases, with 9 bases between. CDR1 is SGHNT and CDR2 is YYREEE in the germline V gene (reference sequence). In DNA, the CDR3 is TGTGCCAGCAGCTTGTGGCAGAGGTATAATTCACCCCTCCACTTT. Amino acid sequence: CASSLWQRYNSPLHF.

J is TRBJ2-3 and V is TRBV29-1; the match to TRBD1 covers 10 bases. CDR3 size: 12 residues. The V segment lost 7 bases and the J segment 4 bases; nucleotides outside the gene matches: 2. The germline V gene has CDR1 SQVTM and CDR2 ANQGSEA. This chain's CDR3 is CSGTGGADTQYF. CDR3 bases: TGCAGCGGGACAGGGGGTGCAGATACGCAGTATTTT.

This chain joins TRBV19 and TRBJ2-1, with 11 bases that match TRBD2. Germline V gene sequence: CDR1 LNHDA, CDR2 SQIVND (reference sequence). Trimming took 2 bases from V and 9 from J; bases not matched to a gene: 3. The CDR3 consists of 14 residues. In DNA, the CDR3 is TGTGCCAGTAGTATACTAGCGGGAGGTGGTGAGCAGTTCTTC. This encodes CASSILAGGGEQFF. The complete variable domain, with remaining parts taken from reference TRBV19 and TRBJ2-1, reads DGGITQSPKYLFRKEGQNVTLSCEQNLNHDAMYWYRQDPGQGLRLIYYSQIVNDFQKGDIAEGYSVSREKKESFPLTVTSAQKNPTAFYLCASSILAGGGEQFFGPGTRLTVL.

V usage is TRBV6-6 and J usage is TRBJ2-3, with TRBD1 matching over 8 bases. CDR1 and CDR2 from the germline V gene are MNHNY and SVGAGI (reference sequence). After removal of 7 bases from V and 6 bases from J, the junction contained 9 bases not matched to a gene. The CDR3 loop spans 14 amino acids. This CDR3 reads CASNTGGSVDTQYF. The CDR3 DNA sequence: TGTGCCAGCAATACAGGGGGGTCGGTCGATACGCAGTATTTT.

The chain recombines TRBV4-1 with TRBJ2-3, with 8 bases lining up with TRBD2. The CDR3 sequence is 15 residues long. V was pared by 3 bases and J by 3 bases, with 5 bases of the junction left unmatched. Germline V CDR1 and CDR2: MGHRA, YSYEKL. The CDR3 sequence: CASSQFLAGTDTQYF. CDR3 DNA sequence: TGCGCCAGCAGCCAGTTCTTAGCGGGGACAGATACGCAGTATTTT.

The V call is TRBV15, the J call TRBJ2-3; the D is unclear. Germline V CDR1 and CDR2: LNHNV, YYDKDF (reference sequence). The V end lost 0 bases, the J end lost 3 bases, and 7 bases lay between the germline ends. This CDR3 is 14 amino acids long. CDR3 sequence reads: CATSRDRKTDTQYF. The CDR3 bases are TGTGCCACCAGCAGAGATCGTAAAACAGATACGCAGTATTTT. The full variable domain, its missing parts supplied by reference TRBV15 and TRBJ2-3, is DAMVIQNPRYQVTQFGKPVTLSCSQTLNHNVMYWYQQKSSQAPKLLFHYYDKDFNNEADTPDNFQSRRPNTSFCFLDIRSPGLGDTAMYLCATSRDRKTDTQYFGPGTRLTVL.

This clone was detected a few times. This rearrangement joins TRBV2 to TRBJ1-4, with D possibly TRBD1 on 6 matching bases. V gave up 3 bases and J gave up 3 bases, with 11 bases separating them. CDR3 length: 15 residues. Germline assignment: CDR1 SNHLY and CDR2 FYNNEI. This CDR3 is CASSDRGSANEKLFF. The CDR3 DNA follows: TGTGCCAGCAGTGACAGGGGATCGGCTAATGAAAAACTGTTTTTT.